One sample yielded the 6 T cell receptor beta chains listed below, sequenced in a study of yellow fever vaccine responses in identical twins. TCRdb recomputed calls from the RT-PCR reads with MiXCR, one row per CDR3 protein. The sample lists tens of thousands of distinct CDR3 sequences, about 61% seen once, with 4.5% in the top ten. The sample consisted of T cells from blood (PBMCs), unsorted or a sorted subset (not recorded which), taken before or after yellow fever vaccination (not recorded which). Receptor source: a woman between 18 and 29 years old who received the yellow fever vaccine.

V and J are TRBV5-3 and TRBJ1-5; D perhaps matches TRBD1 (6 bases). TRBV5-3 is an ORF, and what it does is uncertain. CDR3 size: 15 residues. V shed 9 bases and J shed 6 bases, with 22 bases lying between them. CDR3 nucleotides: TGTGCCATACTGGGGCAGGGGACCTTCGCTCAGCCCCAGCATTTT. Translating it yields CAILGQGTFAQPQHF.

The chain combines TRBV10-3 with TRBJ2-2; 9 bases map to TRBD1. Trimming at V came to 10 bases and at J to 6 bases, leaving 6 bases not matched to a gene. Germline assignment: CDR1 ENHRY and CDR2 SYGVKD. The CDR3 consists of 13 residues. DNA for the CDR3: TGTGCCACACGACAGGGGGAAGCCGGGGAGCTGTTTTTT. Amino acids: CATRQGEAGELFF.

J is TRBJ2-2 and V is TRBV7-6; D assignment may be TRBD1 or TRBD2 (7 bases each). The CDR3 consists of 15 residues. The germline V gene has CDR1 SGHVS and CDR2 FNYEAQ. V lost 1 base to trimming and J lost 5 bases, with 11 bases between them. In DNA, the CDR3 is TGTGCCAGCAGCTTAGGACAGGGAGGGACCGGGGAGCTGTTTTTT. Translating gives CASSLGQGGTGELFF.

V and J are TRBV9 and TRBJ2-2; 7 positions match TRBD1. This CDR3 has 15 amino acids. The germline CDR1 and CDR2 sequences are SGDLS and YYNGEE. The ends lost 3 bases at V and 0 bases at J; junction bases unmatched: 2. The CDR3 region is CASSEQGTNTGELFF. The DNA for the CDR3 is TGTGCCAGCAGCGAACAGGGGACGAACACCGGGGAGCTGTTTTTT.

This clonotype was observed a handful of times. In nucleotides, the CDR3 is TGTGCCCGGAACCTAGCGGGAGGTCCTATCGAGCAGTTCTTC. It codes for CARNLAGGPIEQFF. The V and J genes are TRBV12-3 or TRBV12-4 and TRBJ2-7; 11 bases fit TRBD2. Judging by the DNA end, TRBJ2-1 fits better; the J call may be wrong. This CDR3 has 14 amino acids.

In this sample, this clonotype turned up once. The J gene is TRBJ1-4, the V gene TRBV28, with a tentative D call TRBD1 (6 bases). Germline V lookup: CDR1 MDHEN, CDR2 SYDVKM. V was pared by 1 base and J by 6 bases, with 12 bases between. The CDR3 runs 15 residues. The CDR3 loop reads CASSLSDRIHEKLFF. CDR3 sequence (DNA): TGTGCCAGCAGTTTATCTGACAGGATTCATGAAAAACTGTTTTTT.